This T cell receptor beta chain emerged from a study of T cell repertoires in cytomegalovirus infection. Whole-study context: CMV infection plus the matching HLA type was flagged by public TCR beta signatures.

TCRdb re-called the reads with MiXCR, one entry per CDR3 protein. The table records fewer than 200,000 distinct CDR3 sequences, roughly a fifth of them present only once. As to this clonotype: Its cognate antigen is unknown.

Findings and caveats of the study: The study found HLA-C-restricted CMV-specific TCR beta clonotypes dominating the ex vivo response. Identification of carriers of CMV plus the relevant HLA was achieved through cumulative public TCR beta family frequency.

Germline V gives CDR1 SSHAT, CDR2 FNYEAQ (reference sequence). Trimming cost V 1 base and J 2 bases, with 7 bases left between them. The CDR3 consists of 14 residues. The chain employs TRBV7-7 and TRBJ2-3; TRBD1 is a possible D gene (5 bases). The sequenced sample was PBMCs. This receptor was taken from a human donor in good health (CMV status not recorded). Some clones in this sample may be carry-over from other donors' samples. As DNA, the CDR3 is TGTGCCAGCAGCTTAGGGGGCCTCACAGATACGCAGTATTTT. This gives the protein CASSLGGLTDTQYF.